This TCR beta chain was captured in a study of T cell responses to AZD1222 COVID-19 vaccine. Only in-frame clones appear in the TCRdb table, and some are missing; sequencing was by immunoSEQ multiplex PCR. The repertoire has about 84,000 clones, around 89% of them found once; the top ten carry roughly 32%. Germline CDR1 reads LNHDA; CDR2 reads SQIVND (reference sequence). V shed 1 base and J shed 5 bases, with 9 bases lying between them. The CDR3 runs 14 residues. V gene TRBV19 combines with J gene TRBJ1-5; D may be TRBD1 (5 bases). The clonotype comes from an adult in good health. Sequenced material: peripheral blood, taken on day 0 of AZD1222 vaccination. The CDR3 protein is CASSIAGSDQPQHF. CDR3 nucleotide sequence: TGTGCCAGTAGTATAGCAGGGTCCGATCAGCCCCAGCATTTT.